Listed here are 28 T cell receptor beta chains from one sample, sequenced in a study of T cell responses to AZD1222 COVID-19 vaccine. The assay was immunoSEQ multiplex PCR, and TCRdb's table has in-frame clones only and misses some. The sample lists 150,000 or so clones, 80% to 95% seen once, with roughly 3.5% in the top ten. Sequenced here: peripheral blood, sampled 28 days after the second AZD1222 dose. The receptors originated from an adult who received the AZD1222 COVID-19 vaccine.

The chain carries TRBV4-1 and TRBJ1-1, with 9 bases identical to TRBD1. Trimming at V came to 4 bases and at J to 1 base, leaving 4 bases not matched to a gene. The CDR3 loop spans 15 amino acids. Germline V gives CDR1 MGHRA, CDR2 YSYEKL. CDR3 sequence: CASSRGQGPNTEAFF. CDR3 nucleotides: TGCGCCAGCAGCCGGGGACAGGGTCCGAACACTGAAGCTTTCTTT.

This CDR3 reads CSVQTPGGRGQPQHF. The CDR3 coding sequence is TGCAGCGTCCAAACCCCAGGGGGTAGAGGGCAGCCCCAGCATTTT. The chain is built from TRBV29-1 and TRBJ1-5, with 7 bases fitting TRBD1. Germline V gives CDR1 SQVTM, CDR2 ANQGSEA. The CDR3 spans 15 residues. The ends lost 6 bases at V and 7 bases at J; junction bases unmatched: 15.

For the CDR3, the DNA is TGTGCCAGCAGCCAAGGGCCCAGGGGGGCCTACAATGAGCAGTTCTTC. Its translation is CASSQGPRGAYNEQFF. The chain employs TRBV14 and TRBJ2-1, with D perhaps matching TRBD1 (7 bases). Germline V CDR1 and CDR2: SGHDN, FVKESK. The CDR3 is 16 residues long. With 1 base removed from V and 2 bases from J, the gap between germline ends came to 12 bases.

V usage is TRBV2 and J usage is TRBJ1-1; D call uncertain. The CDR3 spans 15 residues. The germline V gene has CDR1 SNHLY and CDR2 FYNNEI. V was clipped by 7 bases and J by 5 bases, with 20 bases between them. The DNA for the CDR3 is TGTGCCAGCAAACCCCCCCTTCGGGGAGGGACTGAAGCTTTCTTT. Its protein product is CASKPPLRGGTEAFF.

The CDR3, as DNA: TGTGCCAGCAGCCGTCGACACCTCCCTCTCCGCACAGATACGCAGTATTTT. Its translation: CASSRRHLPLRTDTQYF. V usage is TRBV3-1 (or the pseudogene TRBV3-2) and J usage is TRBJ2-3; D is uncertain. Germline assignment: CDR1 LGHDT and CDR2 YNNKEL (reference sequence). The CDR3 consists of 17 residues. Between the trimmed V and J ends, which lost 4 bases and 1 base, there was a span of 18 bases.

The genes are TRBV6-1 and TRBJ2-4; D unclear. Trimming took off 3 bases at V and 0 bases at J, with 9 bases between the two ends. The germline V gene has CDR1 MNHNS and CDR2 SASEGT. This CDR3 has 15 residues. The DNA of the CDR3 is TGTGCCAGCAGTGAGCCCTGGCTAGCCAAAAACATTCAGTACTTC. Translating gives CASSEPWLAKNIQYF.

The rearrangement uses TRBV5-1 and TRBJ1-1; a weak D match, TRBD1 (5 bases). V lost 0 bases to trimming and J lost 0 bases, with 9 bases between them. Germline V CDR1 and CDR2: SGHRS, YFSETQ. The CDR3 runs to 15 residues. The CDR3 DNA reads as TGCGCCAGCAGCTTGGACAGACAGATGAACACTGAAGCTTTCTTT. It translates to CASSLDRQMNTEAFF.

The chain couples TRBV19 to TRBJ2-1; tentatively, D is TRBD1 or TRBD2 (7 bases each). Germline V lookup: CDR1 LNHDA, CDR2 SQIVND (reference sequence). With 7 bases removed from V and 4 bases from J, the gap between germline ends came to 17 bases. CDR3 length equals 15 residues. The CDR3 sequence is CASNSAGGLYNEQFF. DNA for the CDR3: TGTGCCAGTAACTCGGCAGGGGGACTATACAATGAGCAGTTCTTC.

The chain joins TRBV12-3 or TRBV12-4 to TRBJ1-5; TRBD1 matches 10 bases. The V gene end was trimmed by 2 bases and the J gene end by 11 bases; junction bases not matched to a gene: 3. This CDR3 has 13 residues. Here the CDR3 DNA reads TGTGCCAGCAGTTTATCAGGGACAGGGGCCCAGCATTTT. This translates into CASSLSGTGAQHF.

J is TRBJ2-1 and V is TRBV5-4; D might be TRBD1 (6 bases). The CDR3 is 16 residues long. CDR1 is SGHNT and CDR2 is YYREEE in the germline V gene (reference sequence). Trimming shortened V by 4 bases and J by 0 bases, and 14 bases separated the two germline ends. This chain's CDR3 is CASSIDRSSSYNEQFF. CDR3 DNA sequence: TGTGCCAGCAGCATCGACAGGTCGAGCTCCTACAATGAGCAGTTCTTC.

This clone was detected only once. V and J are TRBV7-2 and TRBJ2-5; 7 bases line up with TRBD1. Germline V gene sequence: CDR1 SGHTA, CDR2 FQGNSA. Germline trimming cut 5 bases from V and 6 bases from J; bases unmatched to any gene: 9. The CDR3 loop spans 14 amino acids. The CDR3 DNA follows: TGTGCCAGCAGCCCACGACAGGGAAGTCAGACCCAGTACTTC. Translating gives CASSPRQGSQTQYF. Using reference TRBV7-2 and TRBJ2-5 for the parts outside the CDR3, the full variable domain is GAGVSQSPSNKVTEKGKDVELRCDPISGHTALYWYRQSLGQGLEFLIYFQGNSAPDKSGLPSDRFSAERTGGSVSTLTIQRTQQEDSAVYLCASSPRQGSQTQYFGPGTRLLVL.

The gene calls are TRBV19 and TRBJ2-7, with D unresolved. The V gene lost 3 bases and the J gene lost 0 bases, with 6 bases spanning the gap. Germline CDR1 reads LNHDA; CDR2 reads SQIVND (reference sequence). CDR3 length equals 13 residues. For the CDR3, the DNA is TGTGCCAGTAGTATTACCATCTCCTACGAGCAGTACTTC. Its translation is CASSITISYEQYF.

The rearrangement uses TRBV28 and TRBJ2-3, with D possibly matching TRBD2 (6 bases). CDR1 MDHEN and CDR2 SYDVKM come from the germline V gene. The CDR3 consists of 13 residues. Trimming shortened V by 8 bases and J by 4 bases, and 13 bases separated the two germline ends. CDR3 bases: TGTGCCAGCGTCGGGGGATACGCAGATACGCAGTATTTT. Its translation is CASVGGYADTQYF.

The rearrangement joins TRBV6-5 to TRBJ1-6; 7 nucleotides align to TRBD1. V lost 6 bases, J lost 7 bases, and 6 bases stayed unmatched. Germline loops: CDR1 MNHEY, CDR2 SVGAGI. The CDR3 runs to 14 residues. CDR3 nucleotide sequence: TGTGCCAGCAGAAACGACAGGGCCAATTCACCCCTCCACTTT. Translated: CASRNDRANSPLHF.

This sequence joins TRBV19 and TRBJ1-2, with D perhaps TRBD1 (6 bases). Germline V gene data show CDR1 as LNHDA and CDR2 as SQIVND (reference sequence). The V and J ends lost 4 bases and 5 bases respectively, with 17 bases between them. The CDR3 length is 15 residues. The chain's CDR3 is CASSRGQGTDYGYTF. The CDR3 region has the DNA TGTGCCAGTAGTAGAGGCCAGGGGACCGATTATGGCTACACCTTC.

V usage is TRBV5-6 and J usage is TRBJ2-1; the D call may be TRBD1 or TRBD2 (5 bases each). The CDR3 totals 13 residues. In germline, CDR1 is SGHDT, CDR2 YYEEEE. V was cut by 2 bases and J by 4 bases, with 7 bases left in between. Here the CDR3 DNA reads TGTGCCAGCAGCTTTGGGGGATACAATGAGCAGTTCTTC. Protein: CASSFGGYNEQFF.

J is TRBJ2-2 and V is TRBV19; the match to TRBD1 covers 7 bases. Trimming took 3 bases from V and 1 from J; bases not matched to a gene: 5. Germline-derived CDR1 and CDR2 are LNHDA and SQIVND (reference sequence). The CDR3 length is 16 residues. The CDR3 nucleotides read TGTGCCAGTAGTATTCGACAGGGTTTGAACACCGGGGAGCTGTTTTTT. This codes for CASSIRQGLNTGELFF.

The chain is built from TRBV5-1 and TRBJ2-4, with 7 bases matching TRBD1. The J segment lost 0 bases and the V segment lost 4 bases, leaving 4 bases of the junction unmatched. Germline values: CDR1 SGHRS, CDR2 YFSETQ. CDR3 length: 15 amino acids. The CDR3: CASSPTGIAKNIQYF. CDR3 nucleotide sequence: TGCGCCAGCAGCCCGACAGGGATAGCCAAAAACATTCAGTACTTC.

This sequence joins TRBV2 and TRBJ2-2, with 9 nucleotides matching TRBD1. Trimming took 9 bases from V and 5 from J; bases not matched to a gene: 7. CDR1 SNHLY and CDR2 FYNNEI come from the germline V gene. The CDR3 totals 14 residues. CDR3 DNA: TGTGCCAGTTCGACCGGGACAGGGACCGGGGAGCTGTTTTTT. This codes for CASSTGTGTGELFF.

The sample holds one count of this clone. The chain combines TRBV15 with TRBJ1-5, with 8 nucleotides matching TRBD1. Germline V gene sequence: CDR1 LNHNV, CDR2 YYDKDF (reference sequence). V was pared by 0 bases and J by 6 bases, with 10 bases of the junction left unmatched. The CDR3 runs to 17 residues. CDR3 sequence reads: CATSRDIGRTGIQPQHF. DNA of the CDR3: TGTGCCACCAGCAGAGACATCGGTCGGACAGGGATTCAGCCCCAGCATTTT. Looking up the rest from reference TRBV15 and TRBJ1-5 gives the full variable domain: DAMVIQNPRYQVTQFGKPVTLSCSQTLNHNVMYWYQQKSSQAPKLLFHYYDKDFNNEADTPDNFQSRRPNTSFCFLDIRSPGLGDTAMYLCATSRDIGRTGIQPQHFGDGTRLSIL.

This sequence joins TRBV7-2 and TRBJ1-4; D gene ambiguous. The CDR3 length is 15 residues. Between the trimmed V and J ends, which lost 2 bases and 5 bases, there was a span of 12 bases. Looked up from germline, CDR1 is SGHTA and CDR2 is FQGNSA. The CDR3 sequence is CASSLFPAENEKLFF. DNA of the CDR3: TGTGCCAGCAGCTTATTCCCGGCAGAAAATGAAAAACTGTTTTTT.

CDR3 coding DNA: TGTGCCAGCAGCTTAAGTACTTACAATGAGCAGTTCTTC. The encoded protein is CASSLSTYNEQFF. J is TRBJ2-1 and V is TRBV7-3; D is ambiguous. The CDR3 contains 13 residues. CDR1 is SGHTA, CDR2 FQGTGA, per germline. The V end lost 1 base, the J end lost 4 bases, and 5 bases lay between the germline ends.

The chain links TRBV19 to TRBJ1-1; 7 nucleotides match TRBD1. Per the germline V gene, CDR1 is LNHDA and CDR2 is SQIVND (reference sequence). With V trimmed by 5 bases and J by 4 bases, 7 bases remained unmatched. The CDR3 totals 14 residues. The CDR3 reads CASSLRDRTTEAFF. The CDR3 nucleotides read TGTGCCAGTAGTCTCCGGGACAGAACCACTGAAGCTTTCTTT.

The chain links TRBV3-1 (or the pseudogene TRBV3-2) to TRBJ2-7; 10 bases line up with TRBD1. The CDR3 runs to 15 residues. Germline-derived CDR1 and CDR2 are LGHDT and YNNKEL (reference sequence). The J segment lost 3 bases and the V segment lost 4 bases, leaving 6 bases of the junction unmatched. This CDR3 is CASSRNGQGGYEQYF. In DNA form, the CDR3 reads TGTGCCAGCAGCCGGAATGGACAGGGGGGCTACGAGCAGTACTTC.

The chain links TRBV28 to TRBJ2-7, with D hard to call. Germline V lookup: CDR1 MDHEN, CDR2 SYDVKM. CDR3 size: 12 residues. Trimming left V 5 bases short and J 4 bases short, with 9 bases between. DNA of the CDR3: TGTGCCAGCAGTCTGACAACTTACGAGCAGTACTTC. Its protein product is CASSLTTYEQYF.

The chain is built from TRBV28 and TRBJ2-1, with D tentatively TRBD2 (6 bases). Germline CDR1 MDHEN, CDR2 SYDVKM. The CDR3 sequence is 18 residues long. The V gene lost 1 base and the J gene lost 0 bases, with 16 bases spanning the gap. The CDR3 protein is CASSLYGWRDSSYNEQFF. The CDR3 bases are TGTGCCAGCAGTTTATATGGTTGGAGGGATAGCTCCTACAATGAGCAGTTCTTC.

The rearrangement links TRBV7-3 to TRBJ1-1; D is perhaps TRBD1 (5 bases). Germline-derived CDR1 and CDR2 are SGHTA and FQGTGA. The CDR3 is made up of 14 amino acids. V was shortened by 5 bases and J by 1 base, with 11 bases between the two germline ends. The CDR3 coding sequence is TGTGCCAGCAGCCCGGGGACCCGGAACACTGAAGCTTTCTTT. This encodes CASSPGTRNTEAFF.

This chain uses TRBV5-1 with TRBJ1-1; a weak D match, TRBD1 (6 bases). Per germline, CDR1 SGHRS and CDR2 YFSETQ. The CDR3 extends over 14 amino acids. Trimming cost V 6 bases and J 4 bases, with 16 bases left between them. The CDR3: CASNIAGATTEAFF. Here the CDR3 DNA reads TGCGCCAGCAACATCGCAGGGGCTACCACTGAAGCTTTCTTT.